These T cell receptor beta chains were read from a single sample in a study of PD-L1 blockade in urothelial cancer. Profiled with immunoSEQ multiplex PCR; TCRdb holds only in-frame clones, not every one. The data show about 74,000 clones, approximately 81% seen once. Sequencing was performed on PBMCs, taken around atezolizumab (anti-PD-L1) treatment. All receptors come from a man between 70 and 80 years old with urothelial cancer. CDR3s include the opening cysteine and the closing phenylalanine or tryptophan. The order of the fields is clone size, J gene, V gene, D gene, CDR3 DNA, CDR3 protein. A D gene is named only where the DNA matches it firmly. Clone size is not always given. Where it is, it says once, few, many or a class for expanded clones.

NA,TRBJ2-1,TRBV9,NA,TGTGCCAGCAGCGTAGGGACAGAAGGTTGGCAGTTCTTC,CASSVGTEGWQFF
NA,TRBJ2-3,TRBV7-9,TRBD2,TGTGCCAGCAGCTCCGGGACTAGCGGGAGGGGGGATACGCAGTATTTT,CASSSGTSGRGDTQYF
NA,TRBJ2-2,TRBV5-1,TRBD2,TGCGCCAGCAGCTTTCCGGGACTAGCGGAACACCGGGGAGCTGTTTTT,CASSFPGLAEHRGAVF
NA,TRBJ1-2,TRBV28,NA,TGTGCCAGCAGTTTACAGGGGTTGTTGGATGGCTACACCTTC,CASSLQGLLDGYTF
NA,TRBJ2-3,TRBV30,NA,TGTGCCTGGGCCATGTACGCGGGCACAGATACGCAGTATTTT,CAWAMYAGTDTQYF
NA,TRBJ2-5,TRBV28,TRBD2,TGTGCCAGCAGGCCCGGGACTAGCTGGTGGTCCCAGTACTTC,CASRPGTSWWSQYF
once,TRBJ2-7,TRBV19,TRBD2,TGTGCCAGTAGTATAGGACTAGCGGGAGTCGAGCAGTACTTC,CASSIGLAGVEQYF
NA,TRBJ2-7,TRBV4-1,TRBD2,TGCGCCAGCAGCCAAGCTGGGACTAGCGGGAGGAGCTCCTACGAGCAGTACTTC,CASSQAGTSGRSSYEQYF
NA,TRBJ2-5,TRBV7-3,TRBD2,TGTGCCAGCACCGGGACTAGCGGAGAAGAACAAGAGACCCAGTACTTC,CASTGTSGEEQETQYF
NA,TRBJ1-1,TRBV2,NA,TGTGCCAGCAGTGAGTACAGGGCGAACACTGAAGCTTTCTTT,CASSEYRANTEAFF
NA,TRBJ2-1,TRBV5-1,TRBD2,TGCGCCAGCAGCTTCGGACTAGCGGGAGGGAGGGGCAATGAGCAGTTCTTC,CASSFGLAGGRGNEQFF
few,TRBJ1-5,TRBV30,NA,TGTGCCTGGAGTGTGGAGGGGCTCTCTCGCAATCAGCCCCAGCATTTT,CAWSVEGLSRNQPQHF
NA,TRBJ2-1,TRBV4-2,NA,TGTGCCAGCAGCCAAACGAATCGGCGGCAAAATGAGCAGTTCTTC,CASSQTNRRQNEQFF
NA,TRBJ1-3,TRBV28,NA,TGTGCCAGCAGTCCCCTGGGGCAGGCTGGAAACACCATATATTTT,CASSPLGQAGNTIYF
NA,TRBJ2-7,TRBV5-5,TRBD2,TGTGCCAGCAGCCTCGGACTAGCGGGAGGGGCTCTAGCATCCGAGCAGTACTTC,CASSLGLAGGALASEQYF
few,TRBJ2-7,TRBV27,TRBD1,TGTGCCAGCAGTTTAGGACAGGGAGCTTTGACCTACGAGCAGTACTTC,CASSLGQGALTYEQYF
NA,TRBJ2-5,TRBV19,TRBD1,TGTGCCAGTAGTACATGGGGGACAGGGAGGGAACAAGAGACCCAGTACTTC,CASSTWGTGREQETQYF
NA,TRBJ2-1,TRBV28,TRBD1,TGTGCCAGCAGTTCGCGGGACAGGGAATACAATGAGCAGTTCTTC,CASSSRDREYNEQFF
NA,TRBJ2-5,TRBV18,TRBD1,TGTGCCAGCTCACCGCTTCCCCCCGGGACAGGGGGCGAAGAGACCCAGTACTTC,CASSPLPPGTGGEETQYF
once,TRBJ1-5,TRBV10-3,TRBD1,TGTGCCACTTCCGGAGGGACAGGGGGCTTGAATCAGCCCCAGCATTTT,CATSGGTGGLNQPQHF
NA,TRBJ2-3,TRBV7-9,NA,TGTGCCAGCAGCTACGGATCGGGAGATACGCAGTATTTT,CASSYGSGDTQYF
NA,TRBJ2-2,TRBV9,NA,TGTGCCAGCAGCGTAGCCGGGAGCGACAACACCGGGGAGCTGTTTTTT,CASSVAGSDNTGELFF
NA,TRBJ2-7,TRBV6-5,TRBD1,TGTGCCATAGGGGGGGACAGGGGCCACGAGCAGTACTTC,CAIGGDRGHEQYF
NA,TRBJ2-7,TRBV29-1,TRBD1,TGCAGCGTTGAGGGGACAGGGGTCTACGAGCAGTACTTC,CSVEGTGVYEQYF
few,TRBJ2-3,TRBV30,NA,TGTGCCTGGAGTAGCGCCGGGAGCTGGGCAGATACGCAGTATTTT,CAWSSAGSWADTQYF
NA,TRBJ2-6,TRBV19,NA,TGTGCCACGGGGGGCAGGGGGCTGTCTGGGGCCAACGTCCTGACTTTC,CATGGRGLSGANVLTF
NA,TRBJ1-3,TRBV9,TRBD1,TGTGCCAGCAGCCTAGAACCCCGGGGGACAGACAGATCCTCTGGAAACACCATATATTTT,CASSLEPRGTDRSSGNTIYF
NA,TRBJ2-4,TRBV21-1,NA,TGTGCCAGCAGCGCTGGGCTGGTCAAAAACATTCAGTACTTC,CASSAGLVKNIQYF
NA,TRBJ1-2,TRBV19,NA,TGTGCCAGTTCGGCCAGGGATGTGCGGAGTGACTACACCTTC,CASSARDVRSDYTF
NA,TRBJ2-2,TRBV29-1,TRBD1,TGCAGCGCTCGACAGGGGGCCGACACCGGGGAGCTGTTTTTT,CSARQGADTGELFF
NA,TRBJ2-3,TRBV6-4,TRBD2,TGTGCCAGCAGTGACTATAGTAGCGGGAGCACAGATACGCAGTATTTT,CASSDYSSGSTDTQYF
NA,TRBJ1-4,TRBV4-1,TRBD1,TGCGCCAGCAGCCAACACACAGGGGGGCTGAGGGAAAAACTGTTTTTT,CASSQHTGGLREKLFF
NA,TRBJ2-3,TRBV7-9,TRBD2,TGTGCCAGCAGCTTGTTCGGACTAGCGGGAGCTGCAGATACGCAGTATTTT,CASSLFGLAGAADTQYF
NA,TRBJ2-7,TRBV28,NA,TGTGCCAGCAAAAAACTCCTACAGTACTTC,CASKKLLQYF
NA,TRBJ2-5,TRBV5-1,NA,TGCGCCAGCAGCACAGGGAGTACAGGAGGAGAGACCCAGTACTTC,CASSTGSTGGETQYF
NA,TRBJ2-6,TRBV2,TRBD1,TGTGCCAGCAGATTCCGACGGGACAGGGGATTCTCTGGGGCCAACGTCCTGACTTTC,CASRFRRDRGFSGANVLTF
once,TRBJ2-4,TRBV9,TRBD1,TGTGCCAGCAGCCCCCTGGACAGGGGGCTGTCCAAAAACATTCAGTACTTC,CASSPLDRGLSKNIQYF